The rows below give T cell receptor beta chains drawn from one sample of a study of response to subunit inactivated influenza vaccine. TCRdb analysed the RT-PCR reads with MiXCR anew, one entry per CDR3 protein. In the table there are 550,000 to 650,000 distinct CDR3 sequences, over 9.5% of which are singletons. The sequences come from PBMCs from blood, collected on the day of vaccination. These receptor sequences come from a man aged 45-65 years who received an inactivated influenza vaccine. The CDR3 runs from the conserved cysteine through the conserved F or W. The D gene is left open where the match is weak. Clone sizes are given selectively: once, few, many, or a class where the clone is expanded.

>.|TRBJ2-2|TRBV7-9|15|TRBD1
TGTGCCAGCAGCTTTCCGGACAGGGGTGCCGGGGAGCTGTTTTTT
CASSFPDRGAGELFF
>.|TRBJ2-3|TRBV20-1|15|TRBD2
TGCAGTGCTGGGGGACTAGCGGGAGCTGGAGATACGCAGTATTTT
CSAGGLAGAGDTQYF
>.|TRBJ2-1|TRBV20-1|15|TRBD2
TGCTGTGCTAGAGTCGGGACTAGCGGGTACAATGAGCAGTTCTTC
CCARVGTSGYNEQFF
>few|TRBJ1-2|TRBV7-9|15|.
TGTGCCAGCAGCTTAGAGGAGTTGGGTACCTATGGCTACACCTTC
CASSLEELGTYGYTF
>.|TRBJ1-1|TRBV5-1|15|TRBD1
TGCGCCAGCAGCTTGGCGGACAGGGCGTCCGATGAAGCTTTCTTT
CASSLADRASDEAFF
>many|TRBJ2-1|TRBV10-3|16|TRBD2
TGTGCCATCAGTGGACTAGCGGGGGGCATAGGGACTGAGCAGTTCTTC
CAISGLAGGIGTEQFF
>.|TRBJ2-5|TRBV5-1|17|TRBD2
TGCGCCAGCAGCTTGGATGGCGGGAGGGCCTCAGGGGAGACCCAGTACTTC
CASSLDGGRASGETQYF
>.|TRBJ2-5|TRBV4-2|20|.
TGTGCCAGCAGCCGAGGGCTCCTGGGGACTCTGTGGGGTGGACAAGAGACCCAGTACTTC
CASSRGLLGTLWGGQETQYF
>few|TRBJ2-4|TRBV20-1|15|TRBD2
TGCAGTGCTTATAGCGGGGCCCATCGGGGGAACATTCAGTACTTC
CSAYSGAHRGNIQYF
>.|TRBJ2-7|TRBV28|14|.
TGTGCCAGCAGATCTGACAGAGCAACCTACGAGCAGTACTTC
CASRSDRATYEQYF
>few|TRBJ2-1|TRBV10-3|13|TRBD1
TGTGCCATCAGCATAGACAGGGCCAATGAGCAGTTCTTC
CAISIDRANEQFF
>.|TRBJ1-1|TRBV7-2|12|.
TGTGCCAGCAGTTGGAAGGACACTGAAGCTTTCTTT
CASSWKDTEAFF
>many|TRBJ1-1|TRBV7-2|15|.
TGTGCCAGCAGCTCAGTACATGGGGTAAACACTGAAGCTTTCTTT
CASSSVHGVNTEAFF
>.|TRBJ2-5|TRBV5-1|15|.
TGCGCCAGCAGCTTGGCAACAGCGCACCAAGAGACCCAGTACTTC
CASSLATAHQETQYF
>few|TRBJ2-5|TRBV27|14|.
TGTGCCAGCAGTTTCGGGGGCCAAGAGACGACCCAGTACTTC
CASSFGGQETTQYF
>.|TRBJ2-7|TRBV27|15|TRBD2
TGTGCCAGCAGGGCGACTCTAGCGGGAGCCTACGAGCAGTACTTC
CASRATLAGAYEQYF
>many|TRBJ2-1|TRBV4-1|16|.
TGCGCCAGCAGCCAAGATTCGAGCGTAGGGTACAATGAGCAGTTCTTC
CASSQDSSVGYNEQFF
>.|TRBJ2-1|TRBV28|18|TRBD1
TGTGCCAGCAGTTCCATCAAATTCCGGGACAGGGGGCATTTTGAGCAGTTCTTC
CASSSIKFRDRGHFEQFF
>few|TRBJ1-3|TRBV11-2|19|.
TGTGCCAGCAGCCGGATTCGACGTAGGGGCTCGAGCTCTGGAAACACCATATATTTT
CASSRIRRRGSSSGNTIYF
>many|TRBJ2-3|TRBV5-1|15|TRBD2
TGCGCCAGCAGCTTGGATGAGGGGAGGGCAGATACGCAGTATTTT
CASSLDEGRADTQYF
>.|TRBJ2-5|TRBV5-1|13|.
TGCGCCAGCAGCCTAACAGCCGACGGGGCCCAGTACTTC
CASSLTADGAQYF
>.|TRBJ1-5|TRBV11-2|13|.
TGTGCCAGCAGCTTAGGTACTAATCAGCCCCAGCATTTT
CASSLGTNQPQHF
>.|TRBJ2-2|TRBV7-8|17|.
TGTGCCAGCAGCTTATTGGCGGCGGGACCTCTCGACGCGGAGCTGTTTTTT
CASSLLAAGPLDAELFF
>many|TRBJ1-2|TRBV12-3/TRBV12-4|13|.
TGTGCCAGCAGTTTGTCTGGGAACTATGGCTACACCTTC
CASSLSGNYGYTF
>few|TRBJ2-7|TRBV11-2|15|.
TGTGCCAGCAGGGAACCGGGACGGGCACCATACGAGCAGTACTTC
CASREPGRAPYEQYF
>few|TRBJ2-1|TRBV6-2/TRBV6-3|15|TRBD1
TGTGCCAGCAGCCGCGGACAGGGGACTTACAATGAGCAGTTCTTC
CASSRGQGTYNEQFF
>.|TRBJ2-7|TRBV7-6|16|TRBD1
TGTGCCAGCAGCTCTGAGGACAGGGTTAGATACTACGAGCAGTACTTC
CASSSEDRVRYYEQYF
>few|TRBJ2-1|TRBV15|14|.
TGTGCCACCAGCAGGGCCGACAGATACAATGAGCAGTTCTTC
CATSRADRYNEQFF